The entry that follows covers one TCR beta chain sequence. The data are from a study of identical twins. Germline V gene sequence: CDR1 DFQATT, CDR2 SNEGSKA (reference sequence). The CDR3 consists of 16 residues. J gave up 2 bases and V 0 bases, and 7 bases lay outside the gene matches. TCRdb itself ran the 5' RACE reads through MiXCR, one entry per CDR3 protein. Altogether 700,000 or so distinct CDR3 sequences are present, about 9.4% being singletons, with the ten largest covering more than 0.75%. The sample was also linked to a second study, of yellow fever vaccine responses in identical twins.

This sequence originates from a woman aged 18-30 years in good health. The chain combines TRBV20-1 with TRBJ2-1; 7 bases fit TRBD2. The material sequenced was PBMCs. Here the CDR3 reads CSARDLGGSTYNEQFF. CDR3 coding DNA: TGCAGTGCTAGAGATCTCGGCGGGAGCACCTACAATGAGCAGTTCTTC.